This TCR beta chain was found in a study of T cells after yellow fever vaccination. This clonotype was found many times. The antigen remains unidentified. This CDR3 has 15 amino acids. From germline, CDR1 is SGHDT and CDR2 YYEEEE. The ends were cut back, 2 bases at V and 7 bases at J, with 18 bases in the middle. Study-wide results and caveats: After the booster, 95% to 98% of CD4 and 88% of CD8 primary-response clones were re-detected.

TCRdb passed the 5' RACE reads through MiXCR, listing each CDR3 protein once. The sample has about 220,000 distinct CDR3 sequences, about 3% seen once. The sample in question was CD4+ T cells sorted from PBMCs, obtained 10 days after the yellow fever booster vaccination. This TCR was sampled from a man aged 18 to 29 who received the YFV17D yellow fever vaccine. J is TRBJ1-2 and V is TRBV5-6; D gene ambiguous. The CDR3 nucleotides are TGTGCCAGCAGCTTTCGCTTCGTGGGTTCCCCTGGCTACACCTTC. Translated, it gives CASSFRFVGSPGYTF.